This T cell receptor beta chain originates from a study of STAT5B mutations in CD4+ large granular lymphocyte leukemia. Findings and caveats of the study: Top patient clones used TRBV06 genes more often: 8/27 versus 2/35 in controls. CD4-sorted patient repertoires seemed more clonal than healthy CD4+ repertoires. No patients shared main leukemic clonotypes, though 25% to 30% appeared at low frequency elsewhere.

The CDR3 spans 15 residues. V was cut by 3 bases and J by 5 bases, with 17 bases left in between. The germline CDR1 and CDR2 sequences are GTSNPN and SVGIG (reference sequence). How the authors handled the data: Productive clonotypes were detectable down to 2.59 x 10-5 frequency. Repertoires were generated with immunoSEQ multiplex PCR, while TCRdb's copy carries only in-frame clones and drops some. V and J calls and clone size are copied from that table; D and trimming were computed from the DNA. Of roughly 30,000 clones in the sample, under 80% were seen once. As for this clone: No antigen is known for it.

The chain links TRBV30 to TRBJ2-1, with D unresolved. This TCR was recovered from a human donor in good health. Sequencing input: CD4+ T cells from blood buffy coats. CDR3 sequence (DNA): TGTGCCTGGAGGCCGGGCAGAAAACCCGACAATGAGCAGTTCTTC. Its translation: CAWRPGRKPDNEQFF.